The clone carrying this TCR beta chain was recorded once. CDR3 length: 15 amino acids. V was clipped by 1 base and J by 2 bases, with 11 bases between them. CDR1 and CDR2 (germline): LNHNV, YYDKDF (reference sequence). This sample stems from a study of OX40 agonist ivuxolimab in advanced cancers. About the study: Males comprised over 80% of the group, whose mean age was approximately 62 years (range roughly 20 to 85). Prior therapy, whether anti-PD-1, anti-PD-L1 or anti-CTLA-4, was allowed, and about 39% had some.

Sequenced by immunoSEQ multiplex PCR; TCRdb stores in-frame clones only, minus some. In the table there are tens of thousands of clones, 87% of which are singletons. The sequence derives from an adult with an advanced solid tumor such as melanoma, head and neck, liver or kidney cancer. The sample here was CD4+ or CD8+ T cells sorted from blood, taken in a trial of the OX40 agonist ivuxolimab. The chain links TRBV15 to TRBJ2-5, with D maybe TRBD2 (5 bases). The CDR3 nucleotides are TGTGCCACCAGCAGAGGTGGAGGAGAGCAAGAGACCCAGTACTTC. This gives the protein CATSRGGGEQETQYF.